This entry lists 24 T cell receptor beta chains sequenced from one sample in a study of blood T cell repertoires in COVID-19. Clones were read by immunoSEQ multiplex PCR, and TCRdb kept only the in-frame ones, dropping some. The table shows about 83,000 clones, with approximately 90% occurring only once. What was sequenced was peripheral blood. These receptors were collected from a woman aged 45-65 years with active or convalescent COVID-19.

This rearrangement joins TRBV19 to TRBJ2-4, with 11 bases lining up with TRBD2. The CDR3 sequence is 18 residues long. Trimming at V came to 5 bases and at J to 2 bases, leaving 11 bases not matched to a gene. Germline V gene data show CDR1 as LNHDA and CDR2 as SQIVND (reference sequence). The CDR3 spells CASSEASGGLTSKNIQYF. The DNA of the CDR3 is TGTGCCAGTAGTGAGGCTAGCGGGGGGCTAACATCCAAAAACATTCAGTACTTC.

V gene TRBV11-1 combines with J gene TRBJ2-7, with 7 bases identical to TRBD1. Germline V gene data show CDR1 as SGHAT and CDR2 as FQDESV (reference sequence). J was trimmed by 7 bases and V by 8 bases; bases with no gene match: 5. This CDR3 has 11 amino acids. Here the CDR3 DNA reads TGTGCCAGCTCCAGGGGGTATGAGCAGTACTTC. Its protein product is CASSRGYEQYF.

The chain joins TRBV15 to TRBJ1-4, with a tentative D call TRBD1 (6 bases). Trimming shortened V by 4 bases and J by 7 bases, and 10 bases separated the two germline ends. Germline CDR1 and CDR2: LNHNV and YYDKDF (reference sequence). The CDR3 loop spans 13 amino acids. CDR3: CATSKGVIEKLFF. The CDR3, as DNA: TGTGCCACCAGCAAGGGGGTGATTGAAAAACTGTTTTTT.

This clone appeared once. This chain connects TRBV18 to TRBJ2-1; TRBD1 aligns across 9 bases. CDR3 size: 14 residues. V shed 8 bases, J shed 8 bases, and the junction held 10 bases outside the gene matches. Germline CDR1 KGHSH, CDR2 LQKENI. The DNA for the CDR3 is TGTGCCAGCCTCGATGGGGGACAGGGTTATGAGCAGTTCTTC. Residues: CASLDGGQGYEQFF.

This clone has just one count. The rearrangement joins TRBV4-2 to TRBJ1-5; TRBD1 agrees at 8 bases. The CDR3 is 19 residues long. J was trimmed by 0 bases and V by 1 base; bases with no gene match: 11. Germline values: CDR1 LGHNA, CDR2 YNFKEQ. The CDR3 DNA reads TGTGCCAGCAGCCAAGGGCCCGGGACAGGCGACCTTAGCAATCAGCCCCAGCATTTT. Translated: CASSQGPGTGDLSNQPQHF.

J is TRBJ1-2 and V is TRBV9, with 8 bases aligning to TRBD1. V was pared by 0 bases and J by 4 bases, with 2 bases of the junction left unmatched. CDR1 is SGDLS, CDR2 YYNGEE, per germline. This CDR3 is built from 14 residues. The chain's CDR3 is CASSVATGGYGYTF. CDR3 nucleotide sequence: TGTGCCAGCAGCGTAGCTACAGGGGGCTATGGCTACACCTTC.

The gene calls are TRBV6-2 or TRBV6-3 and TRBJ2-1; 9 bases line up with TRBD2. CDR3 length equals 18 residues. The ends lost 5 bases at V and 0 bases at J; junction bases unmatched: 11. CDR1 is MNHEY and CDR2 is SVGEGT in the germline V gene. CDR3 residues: CASSKLAGIDISYNEQFF. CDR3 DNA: TGTGCCAGCAGTAAACTAGCGGGCATAGATATCTCCTACAATGAGCAGTTCTTC.

In DNA, the CDR3 is TGTGCCAGCAGCGACGACGGCAGGCCGAACACTGAAGCTTTCTTT. Protein product: CASSDDGRPNTEAFF. The V and J genes are TRBV9 and TRBJ1-1; no reliable D call. Germline CDR1 SGDLS, CDR2 YYNGEE. The length of the CDR3 is 15 residues. The V end was cut by 3 bases, the J end by 1 base, with 13 bases between.

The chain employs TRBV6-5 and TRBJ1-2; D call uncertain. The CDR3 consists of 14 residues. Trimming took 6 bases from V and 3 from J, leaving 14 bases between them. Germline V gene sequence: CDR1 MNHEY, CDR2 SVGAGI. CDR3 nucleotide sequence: TGTGCCAGCAGATATCCTCACGGGGACTATGGCTACACCTTC. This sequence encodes CASRYPHGDYGYTF.

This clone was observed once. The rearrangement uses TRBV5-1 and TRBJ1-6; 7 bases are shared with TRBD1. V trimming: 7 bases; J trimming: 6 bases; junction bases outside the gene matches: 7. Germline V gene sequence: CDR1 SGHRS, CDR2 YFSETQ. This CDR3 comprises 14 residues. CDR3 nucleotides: TGCGCCAGCGGACCGGGACAGATTAATTCACCCCTCCACTTT. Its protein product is CASGPGQINSPLHF.

The CDR3 nucleotides read TGTGCCAGCTCGAGGGGGTACGGCAATCAGCCCCAGCATTTT. This codes for CASSRGYGNQPQHF. The chain couples TRBV6-5 to TRBJ1-5, with D perhaps matching TRBD1 (6 bases). Germline assignment: CDR1 MNHEY and CDR2 SVGAGI. The CDR3 is 14 residues long. V lost 8 bases and J lost 2, with 13 bases in between.

As DNA, the CDR3 is TGTGCCAGCAGTTATAAAGGGAGCTCCTACAATGAGCAGTTCTTC. It specifies CASSYKGSSYNEQFF. The chain has TRBV6-5 and TRBJ2-1; possibly TRBD2 for D (5 bases). The CDR3 totals 15 residues. In germline, CDR1 is MNHEY, CDR2 SVGAGI. V was clipped by 3 bases and J by 0 bases, with 9 bases between them.

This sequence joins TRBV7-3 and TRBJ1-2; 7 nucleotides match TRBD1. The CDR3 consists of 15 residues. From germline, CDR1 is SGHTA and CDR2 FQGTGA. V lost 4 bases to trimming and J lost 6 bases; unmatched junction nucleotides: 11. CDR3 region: CASSSTGAQVDGYTF. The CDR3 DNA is TGTGCCAGCAGCTCTACAGGGGCGCAGGTAGATGGCTACACCTTC.

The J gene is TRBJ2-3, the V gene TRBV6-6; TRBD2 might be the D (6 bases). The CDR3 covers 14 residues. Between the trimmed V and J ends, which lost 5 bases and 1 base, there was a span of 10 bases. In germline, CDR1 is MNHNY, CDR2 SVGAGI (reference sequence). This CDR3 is CASSLPGGTDTQYF. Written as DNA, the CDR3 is TGTGCCAGCAGTCTCCCGGGGGGCACAGATACGCAGTATTTT.

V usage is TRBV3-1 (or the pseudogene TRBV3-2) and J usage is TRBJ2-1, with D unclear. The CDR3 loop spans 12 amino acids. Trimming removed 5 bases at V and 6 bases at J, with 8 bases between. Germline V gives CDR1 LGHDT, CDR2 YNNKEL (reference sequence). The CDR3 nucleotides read TGTGCCAGCAGCTCTAGTACCAATGAGCAGTTCTTC. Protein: CASSSSTNEQFF.

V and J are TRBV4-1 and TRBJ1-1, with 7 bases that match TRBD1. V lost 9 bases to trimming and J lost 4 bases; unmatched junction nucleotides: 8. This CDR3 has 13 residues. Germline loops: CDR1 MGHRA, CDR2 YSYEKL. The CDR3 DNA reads TGCGCCAGTCGATCGACAGGGATCACTGAAGCTTTCTTT. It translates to CASRSTGITEAFF.

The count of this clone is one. DNA of the CDR3: TGTGCCACCCAACCGACAGGGGGATACAATGAGCAGTTCTTC. Translation: CATQPTGGYNEQFF. The rearrangement links TRBV24-1 to TRBJ2-1; TRBD1 agrees at 9 bases. Trimming removed 9 bases from V and 4 bases from J; junction bases left unmatched: 6. The CDR3 sequence is 14 residues long. Germline values: CDR1 KGHDR, CDR2 SFDVKD.

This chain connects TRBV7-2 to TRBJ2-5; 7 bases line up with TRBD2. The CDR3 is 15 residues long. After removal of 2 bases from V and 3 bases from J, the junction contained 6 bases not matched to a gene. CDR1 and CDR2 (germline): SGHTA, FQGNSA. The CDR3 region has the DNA TGTGCCAGCAGCTTAAGGGACTACCAAGAAGAGACCCAGTACTTC. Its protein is CASSLRDYQEETQYF.

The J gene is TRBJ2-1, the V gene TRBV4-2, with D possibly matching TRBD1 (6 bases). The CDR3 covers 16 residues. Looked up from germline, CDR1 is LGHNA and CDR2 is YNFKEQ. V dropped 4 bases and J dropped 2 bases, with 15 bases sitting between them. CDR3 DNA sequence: TGTGCCAGCAGCCTGAACCGGGACATTGCCTACAATGAGCAGTTCTTC. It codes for CASSLNRDIAYNEQFF.

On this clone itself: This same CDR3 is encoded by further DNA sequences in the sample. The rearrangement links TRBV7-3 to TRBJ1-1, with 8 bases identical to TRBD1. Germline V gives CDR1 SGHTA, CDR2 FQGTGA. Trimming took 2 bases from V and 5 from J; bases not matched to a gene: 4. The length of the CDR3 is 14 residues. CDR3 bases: TGTGCCAGCAGCTTACAGGGGGCCGGTACTGAAGCTTTCTTT. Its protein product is CASSLQGAGTEAFF.

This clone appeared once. The DNA for the CDR3 is TGCAGCGCCCAGAACAGTGGGACAGGCGACGGAAACATTCAGTACTTC. Encoded protein: CSAQNSGTGDGNIQYF. The chain is built from TRBV29-1 and TRBJ2-4; 8 bases are a match to TRBD1. The V gene end was trimmed by 7 bases and the J gene end by 6 bases; junction bases not matched to a gene: 17. The CDR3 spans 16 residues. CDR1 and CDR2 (germline): SQVTM, ANQGSEA.

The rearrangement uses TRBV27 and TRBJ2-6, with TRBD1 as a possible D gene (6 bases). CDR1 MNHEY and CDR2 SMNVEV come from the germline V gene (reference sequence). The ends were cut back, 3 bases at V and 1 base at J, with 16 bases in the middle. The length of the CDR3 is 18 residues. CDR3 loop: CASSFNRGTGSGANVLTF. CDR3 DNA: TGTGCCAGCAGTTTTAATCGGGGTACAGGGTCTGGGGCCAACGTCCTGACTTTC. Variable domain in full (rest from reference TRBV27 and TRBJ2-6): EAQVTQNPRYLITVTGKKLTVTCSQNMNHEYMSWYRQDPGLGLRQIYYSMNVEVTDKGDVPEGYKVSRKEKRNFPLILESPSPNQTSLYFCASSFNRGTGSGANVLTFGAGSRLTVL.

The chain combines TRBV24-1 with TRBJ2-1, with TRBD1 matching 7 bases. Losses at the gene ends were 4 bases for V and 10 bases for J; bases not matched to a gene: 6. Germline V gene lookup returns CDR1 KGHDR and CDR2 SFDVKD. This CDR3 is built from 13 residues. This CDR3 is CATSDHRGDEQFF. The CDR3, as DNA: TGTGCCACCAGTGACCACAGGGGAGACGAGCAGTTCTTC.

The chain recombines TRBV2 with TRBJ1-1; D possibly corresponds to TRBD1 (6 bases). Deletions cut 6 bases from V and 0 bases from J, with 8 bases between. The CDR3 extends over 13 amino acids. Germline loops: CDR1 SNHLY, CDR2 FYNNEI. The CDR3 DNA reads TGTGCCAGCAGCAGGGGAATGAACACTGAAGCTTTCTTT. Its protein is CASSRGMNTEAFF. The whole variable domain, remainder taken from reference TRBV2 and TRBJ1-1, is EPEVTQTPSHQVTQMGQEVILRCVPISNHLYFYWYRQILGQKVEFLVSFYNNEISEKSEIFDDQFSVERPDGSNFTLKIRSTKLEDSAMYFCASSRGMNTEAFFGQGTRLTVV.